Detailed here is one T cell receptor (beta chain). As yet, its antigen is unknown. This sample was included in a study of CD8+ T cells in alopecia areata. Study-level points and caveats: Clonality in the scalp and expanded CD8+ clones ranked among the top 100 were significantly decreased by tofacitinib. Scalp and blood retained many expanded lesional clones during tofacitinib. Lesional scalp, notably in alopecia totalis/universalis, had clonality above that of normal scalp.

Noted treatment: oral pan-JAK inhibitor, 5-10 mg twice daily. cDNA serving as the sequencing template came from extracted, reverse transcribed RNA. The repertoire was sequenced with immunoSEQ multiplex PCR; TCRdb's copy has only in-frame clones and lacks some. Among fewer than 250,000 clones listed, 60% were seen once. CDR1 MRHNA and CDR2 SNTAGT come from the germline V gene. Trimming at V came to 4 bases and at J to 9 bases, leaving 5 bases not matched to a gene. CDR3 length: 14 amino acids. This chain links TRBV6-4 with TRBJ2-1; 11 bases are a match to TRBD2. The material sequenced was CD4+ T cells sorted from blood, taken at week 24, from a patient treated with tofacitinib. The clonotype comes from a human donor with alopecia areata. This CDR3 reads CASSVSGGASEQFF. CDR3 sequence (DNA): TGTGCCAGCAGTGTTAGCGGGGGGGCGAGTGAGCAGTTCTTC.